Listed here is a single TCR beta chain. After removal of 4 bases from V and 5 bases from J, the junction contained 4 bases not matched to a gene. Germline V gene lookup returns CDR1 MNHEY and CDR2 SMNVEV (reference sequence). The CDR3 length is 13 residues. This entry belongs to a study of T cell changes during pregnancy in multiple sclerosis. The table came from immunoSEQ multiplex PCR; TCRdb's copy has only in-frame clones and leaves some out. The top ten hold roughly 2.5% of the sample, which has under 65,000 clones, around 94% seen once. This sequence was found in a female donor with multiple sclerosis, enrolled in a pregnancy study. V gene TRBV27 combines with J gene TRBJ1-1; 7 nucleotides line up with TRBD1. This sample comprised CD8+ T cells from peripheral blood mononuclear cells, obtained after pregnancy. CDR3 sequence (DNA): TGTGCCAGCAGTTCCCTACAGGGGACTGAAGCTTTCTTT. Translating it yields CASSSLQGTEAFF.